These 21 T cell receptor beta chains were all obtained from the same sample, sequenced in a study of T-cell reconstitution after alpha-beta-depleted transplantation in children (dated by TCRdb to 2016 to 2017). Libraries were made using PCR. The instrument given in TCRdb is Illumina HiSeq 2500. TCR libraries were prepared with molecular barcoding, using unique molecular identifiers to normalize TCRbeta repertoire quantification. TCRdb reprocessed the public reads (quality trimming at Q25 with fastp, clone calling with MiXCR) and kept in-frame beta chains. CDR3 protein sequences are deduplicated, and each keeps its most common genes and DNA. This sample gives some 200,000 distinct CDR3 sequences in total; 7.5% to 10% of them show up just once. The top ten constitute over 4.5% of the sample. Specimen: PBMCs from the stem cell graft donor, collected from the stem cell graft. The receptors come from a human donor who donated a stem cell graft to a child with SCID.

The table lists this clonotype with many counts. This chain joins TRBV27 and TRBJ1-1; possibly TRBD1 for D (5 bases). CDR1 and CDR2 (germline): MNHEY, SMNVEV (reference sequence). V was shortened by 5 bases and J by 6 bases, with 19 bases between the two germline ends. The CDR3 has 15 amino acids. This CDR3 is CASSTNGGGTPEAFF. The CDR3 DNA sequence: TGTGCCAGCAGTACCAATGGGGGGGGTACCCCTGAAGCTTTCTTT.

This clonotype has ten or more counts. This CDR3 is CASSWGQTNQPQHF. CDR3 in DNA: TGTGCCAGCAGTTGGGGACAGACAAATCAGCCCCAGCATTTT. The chain joins TRBV6-5 to TRBJ1-5; TRBD1 agrees at 7 bases. V trimming: 4 bases; J trimming: 4 bases; junction bases outside the gene matches: 4. The CDR3 runs to 14 residues. Per the germline V gene, CDR1 is MNHEY and CDR2 is SVGAGI.

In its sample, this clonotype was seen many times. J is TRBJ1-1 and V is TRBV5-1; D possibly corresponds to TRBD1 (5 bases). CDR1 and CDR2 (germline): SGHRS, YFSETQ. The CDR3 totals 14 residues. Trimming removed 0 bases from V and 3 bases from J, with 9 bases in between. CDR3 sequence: CASSLAPGYTEAFF. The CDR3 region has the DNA TGCGCCAGCAGCTTGGCCCCAGGGTACACTGAAGCTTTCTTT.

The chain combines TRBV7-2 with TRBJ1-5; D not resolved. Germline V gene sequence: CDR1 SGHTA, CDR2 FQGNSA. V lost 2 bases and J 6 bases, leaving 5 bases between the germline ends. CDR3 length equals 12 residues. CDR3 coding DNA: TGTGCCAGCAGCTTAAGTGCTCAGCCCCAGCATTTT. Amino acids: CASSLSAQPQHF.

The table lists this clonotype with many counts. CDR3 residues: CASSLAGSPYEQYF. The CDR3 DNA is TGTGCCAGCAGCTTAGCAGGCAGTCCCTACGAGCAGTACTTC. The chain couples TRBV7-9 to TRBJ2-7; D gene ambiguous. There are 14 residues in the CDR3. Germline-derived CDR1 and CDR2 are SEHNR and FQNEAQ (reference sequence). The V end was cut by 0 bases, the J end by 2 bases, with 8 bases between.

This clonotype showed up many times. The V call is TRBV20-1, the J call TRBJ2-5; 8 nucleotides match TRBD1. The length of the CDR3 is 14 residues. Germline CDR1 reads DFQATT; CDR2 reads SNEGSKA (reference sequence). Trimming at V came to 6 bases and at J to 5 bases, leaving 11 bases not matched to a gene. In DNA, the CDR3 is TGCAGTGCAAGCACAGGACAGGGACCGGAGACCCAGTACTTC. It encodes CSASTGQGPETQYF.

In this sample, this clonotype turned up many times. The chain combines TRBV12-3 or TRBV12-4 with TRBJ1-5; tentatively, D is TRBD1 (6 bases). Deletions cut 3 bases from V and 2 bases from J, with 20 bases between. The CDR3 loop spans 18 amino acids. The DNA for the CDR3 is TGTGCCAGCAGTTTGTCTTATTGGGGGGCGGGGGGCAATCAGCCCCAGCATTTT. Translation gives CASSLSYWGAGGNQPQHF.

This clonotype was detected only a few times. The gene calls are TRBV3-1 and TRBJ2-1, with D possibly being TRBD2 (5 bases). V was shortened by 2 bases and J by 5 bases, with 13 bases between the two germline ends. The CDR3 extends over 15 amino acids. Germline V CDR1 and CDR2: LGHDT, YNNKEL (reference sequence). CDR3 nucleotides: TGTGCCAGCAGCCAATCGTCTAGCCCCCACAATGAGCAGTTCTTC. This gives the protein CASSQSSSPHNEQFF.

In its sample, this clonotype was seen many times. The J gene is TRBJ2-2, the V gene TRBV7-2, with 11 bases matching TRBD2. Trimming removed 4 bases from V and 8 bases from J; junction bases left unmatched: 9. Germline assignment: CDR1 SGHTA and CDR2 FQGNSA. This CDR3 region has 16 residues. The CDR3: CASSSSYSGGAGELFF. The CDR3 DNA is TGTGCCAGCAGCTCCTCTTATAGCGGGGGGGCGGGGGAGCTGTTTTTT.

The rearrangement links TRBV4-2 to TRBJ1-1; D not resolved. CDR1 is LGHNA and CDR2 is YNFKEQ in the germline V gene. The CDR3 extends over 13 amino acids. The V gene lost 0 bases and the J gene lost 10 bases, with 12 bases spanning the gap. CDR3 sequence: CASSQDVRSPAFF. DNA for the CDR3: TGTGCCAGCAGCCAAGATGTCCGCAGTCCAGCTTTCTTT.

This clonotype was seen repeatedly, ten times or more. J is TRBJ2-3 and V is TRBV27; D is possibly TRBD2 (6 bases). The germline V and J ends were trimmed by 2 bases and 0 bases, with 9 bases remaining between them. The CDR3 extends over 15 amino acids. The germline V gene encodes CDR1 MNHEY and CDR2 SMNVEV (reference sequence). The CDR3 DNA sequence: TGTGCCAGCAGTTTAGCGGGGAAAAGCACAGATACGCAGTATTTT. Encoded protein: CASSLAGKSTDTQYF.

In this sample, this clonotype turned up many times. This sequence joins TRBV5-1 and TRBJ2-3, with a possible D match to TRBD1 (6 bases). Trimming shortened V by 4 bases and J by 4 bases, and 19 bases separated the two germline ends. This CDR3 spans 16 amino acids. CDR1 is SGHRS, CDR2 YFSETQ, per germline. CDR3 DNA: TGCGCCAGCAGCCCCGGCGCCGGACAGAGCGCAGATACGCAGTATTTT. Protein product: CASSPGAGQSADTQYF. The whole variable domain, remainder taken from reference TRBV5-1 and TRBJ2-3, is KAGVTQTPRYLIKTRGQQVTLSCSPISGHRSVSWYQQTPGQGLQFLFEYFSETQRNKGNFPGRFSGRQFSNSRSEMNVSTLELGDSALYLCASSPGAGQSADTQYFGPGTRLTVL.

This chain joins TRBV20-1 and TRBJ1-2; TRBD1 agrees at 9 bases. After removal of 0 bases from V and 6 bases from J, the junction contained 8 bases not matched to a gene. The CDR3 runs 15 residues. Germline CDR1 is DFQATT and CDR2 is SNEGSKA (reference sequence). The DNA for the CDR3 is TGCAGTGCTAGAGACATGACAGGGGGAGGGGATGGCTACACCTTC. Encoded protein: CSARDMTGGGDGYTF.

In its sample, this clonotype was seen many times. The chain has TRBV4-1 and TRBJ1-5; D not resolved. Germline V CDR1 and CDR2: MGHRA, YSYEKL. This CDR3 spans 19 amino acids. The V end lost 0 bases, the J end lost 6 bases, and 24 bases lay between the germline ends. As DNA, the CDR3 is TGCGCCAGCAGCCAAGACCCAAAGAGCTCTCTGGGTAGAGGTCAGCCCCAGCATTTT. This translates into CASSQDPKSSLGRGQPQHF.

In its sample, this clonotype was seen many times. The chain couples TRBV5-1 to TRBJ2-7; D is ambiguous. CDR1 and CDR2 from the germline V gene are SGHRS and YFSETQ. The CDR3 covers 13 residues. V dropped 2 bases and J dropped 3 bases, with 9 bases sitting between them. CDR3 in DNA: TGCGCCAGCAGCTTAGAGCACAGCTACGAGCAGTACTTC. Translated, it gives CASSLEHSYEQYF.

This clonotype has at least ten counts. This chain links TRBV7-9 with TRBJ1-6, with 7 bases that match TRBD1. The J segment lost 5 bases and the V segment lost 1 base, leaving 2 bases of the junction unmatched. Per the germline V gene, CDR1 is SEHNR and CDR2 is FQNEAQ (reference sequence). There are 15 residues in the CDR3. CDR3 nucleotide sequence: TGTGCCAGCAGCTTAGGGGACAGTAATAATTCACCCCTCCACTTT. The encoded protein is CASSLGDSNNSPLHF.

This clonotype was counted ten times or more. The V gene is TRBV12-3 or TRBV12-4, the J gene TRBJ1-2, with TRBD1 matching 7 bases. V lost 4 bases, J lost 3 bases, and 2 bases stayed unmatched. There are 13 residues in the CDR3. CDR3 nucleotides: TGTGCCAGCAGTTCCGACAGGGACTATGGCTACACCTTC. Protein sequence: CASSSDRDYGYTF.

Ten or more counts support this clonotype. This CDR3 is CASSQLRQVGGTEAFF. Written as DNA, the CDR3 is TGTGCCAGCAGCCAACTCCGACAGGTTGGCGGCACTGAAGCTTTCTTT. The chain uses TRBV16 and TRBJ1-1; the D gene is possibly TRBD1 (6 bases). CDR3 size: 16 residues. Between the trimmed V and J ends, which lost 2 bases and 4 bases, there was a span of 17 bases. Germline V gene lookup returns CDR1 KGHSY and CDR2 FQNENV.

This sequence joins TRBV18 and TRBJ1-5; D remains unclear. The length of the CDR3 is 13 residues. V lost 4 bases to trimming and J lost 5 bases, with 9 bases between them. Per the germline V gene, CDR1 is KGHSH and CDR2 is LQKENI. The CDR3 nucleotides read TGTGCCAGCTCACTAGCGCGGGATCAGCCCCAGCATTTT. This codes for CASSLARDQPQHF.

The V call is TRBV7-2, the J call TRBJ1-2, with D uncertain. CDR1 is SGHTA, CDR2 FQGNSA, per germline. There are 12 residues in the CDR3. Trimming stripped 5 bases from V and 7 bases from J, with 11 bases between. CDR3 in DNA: TGTGCCAGCAGCCCAGGACGGCCTGGCTACACCTTC. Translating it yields CASSPGRPGYTF.

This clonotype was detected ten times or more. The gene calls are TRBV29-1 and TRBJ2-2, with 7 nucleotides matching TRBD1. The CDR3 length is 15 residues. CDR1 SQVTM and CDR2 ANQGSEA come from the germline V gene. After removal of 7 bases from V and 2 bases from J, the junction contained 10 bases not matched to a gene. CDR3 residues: CSGMLQGTNTGELFF. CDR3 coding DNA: TGCAGCGGGATGCTACAGGGGACAAACACCGGGGAGCTGTTTTTT.